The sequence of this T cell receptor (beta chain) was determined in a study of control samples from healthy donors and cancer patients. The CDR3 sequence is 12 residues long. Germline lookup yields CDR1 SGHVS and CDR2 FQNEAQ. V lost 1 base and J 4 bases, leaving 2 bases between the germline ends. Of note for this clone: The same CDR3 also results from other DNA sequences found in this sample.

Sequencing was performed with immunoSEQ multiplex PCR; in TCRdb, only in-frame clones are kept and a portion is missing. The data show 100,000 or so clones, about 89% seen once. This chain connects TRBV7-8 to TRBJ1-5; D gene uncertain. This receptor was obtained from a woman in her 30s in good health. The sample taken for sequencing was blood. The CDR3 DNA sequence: TGTGCCAGCAGCTTAGGTAATCAGCCCCAGCATTTT. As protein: CASSLGNQPQHF.